The T cell receptor beta chain described here comes from a study of blood T cell repertoires in COVID-19. Study background: Spain, Italy and the United States supplied samples that represented acute and convalescent COVID-19. Sources were T cells, B-cell-depleted T cells, or PBMCs; the material itself was cDNA or gDNA.

Authors' methods: Nucleated cell number was recorded as an estimate derived from reference gene primer amplification. Assay: immunoSEQ multiplex PCR; the TCRdb copy retains only in-frame clones and omits some. D and trimming were read from the DNA, whereas the V and J calls and clone size are those reported in that table. The table has about 100,000 clones, 90% to 95% seen once. This receptor was taken from a man between 60 and 75 years old with acute or convalescent COVID-19. The sample consisted of peripheral blood.

The CDR3 spells CSVEDDRERYGYTF. CDR3 DNA: TGCAGCGTTGAAGATGACAGGGAGAGGTATGGCTACACCTTC. V is TRBV29-1 and J is TRBJ1-2; 7 bases agree with TRBD1. The CDR3 consists of 14 residues. The germline CDR1 and CDR2 sequences are SQVTM and ANQGSEA. With 0 bases clipped from V and 5 bases from J, the junction kept 6 bases outside the gene matches.